A selection of T cell receptor beta chains follows, all from one sample in a study of cytomegalovirus exposure and HLA in healthy donors. Measured with immunoSEQ multiplex PCR; TCRdb has only the in-frame clones, and not every one. The clone table shows 100,000 to 150,000 clones, with the ten largest holding approximately 0.93%. Sequencing was performed on PBMCs. The receptors shown here come from a young man in good health and CMV-seronegative. CDR3s include the opening cysteine and the closing phenylalanine or tryptophan. Each record gives: V gene, J gene, D gene, CDR3 protein, CDR3 DNA. The D gene is left open where the match is weak.

TRBV6-5	TRBJ2-7	-	CASSYRRTARDEQYF	TGTGCCAGCAGTTACAGACGGACAGCACGCGACGAGCAGTACTTC
TRBV7-9	TRBJ2-7	TRBD1	CASSSGQGSYEQYF	TGTGCCAGCAGCTCAGGACAGGGTTCTTACGAGCAGTACTTC
TRBV29-1	TRBJ1-2	-	CSVGTEMTYGYTF	TGCAGCGTTGGCACGGAGATGACCTATGGCTACACCTTC
TRBV6-1	TRBJ1-1	-	CASSKQETNTEAFF	TGTGCCAGCAGTAAACAGGAGACGAACACTGAAGCTTTCTTT
TRBV5-4	TRBJ2-5	TRBD1	CASSPDRVGDSETQYF	TGTGCCAGCAGTCCTGACAGGGTTGGGGATTCGGAGACCCAGTACTTC
TRBV27	TRBJ2-5	-	CASSSLPPETQYF	TGTGCCAGCAGTTCCCTCCCCCCAGAGACCCAGTACTTC
TRBV9	TRBJ2-7	-	CASSERNYEQYF	TGTGCCAGCAGCGAGCGAAATTACGAGCAGTACTTC
TRBV18	TRBJ2-5	-	CASSPPEVEETQYF	TGTGCCAGCTCACCACCGGAAGTGGAGGAGACCCAGTACTTC
TRBV5-5	TRBJ1-2	-	CASSWGGSGANYGYTF	TGTGCCAGCAGCTGGGGTGGGTCAGGGGCCAACTATGGCTACACCTTC
TRBV30	TRBJ2-7	-	CACPKVGLSSYEQYF	TGTGCCTGTCCGAAGGTGGGGCTATCCTCCTACGAGCAGTACTTC
TRBV25-1	TRBJ1-1	-	CASIKGGASTEAFF	TGTGCCAGCATAAAGGGGGGGGCGTCTACTGAAGCTTTCTTT
TRBV5-1	TRBJ1-2	-	CASRLTGREGYTF	TGCGCCAGCAGGCTCACAGGGCGTGAGGGCTACACCTTC
TRBV9	TRBJ1-2	TRBD1	CASSAGTVLVYGYTF	TGTGCCAGCAGCGCTGGGACAGTACTCGTCTATGGCTACACCTTC
TRBV6-5	TRBJ2-5	-	CASSYSMGGEIWYF	TGTGCCAGCAGTTACTCGATGGGCGGGGAAATTTGGTACTTC
TRBV5-1	TRBJ1-4	TRBD1	CASRTGGLTNEKLFF	TGCGCCAGCAGAACAGGGGGGTTAACTAATGAAAAACTGTTTTTT
TRBV6-5	TRBJ1-1	-	CASSTTGRNTEAFF	TGTGCCAGCAGTACAACAGGGAGGAACACTGAAGCTTTCTTT
TRBV6-5	TRBJ1-1	TRBD1	CASSSDRESNTEAFF	TGTGCCAGCAGTTCAGACAGGGAATCGAACACTGAAGCTTTCTTT
TRBV14	TRBJ1-4	TRBD1	CASSQTGEGEKLFF	TGTGCCAGCAGCCAGACAGGGGAGGGTGAAAAACTGTTTTTT
TRBV5-1	TRBJ2-7	TRBD1	CASSPLTGTSYEQYF	TGCGCCAGCAGCCCCCTGACAGGGACGTCCTACGAGCAGTACTTC
TRBV6-1	TRBJ1-5	-	CASSGQGAAYQPQHF	TGTGCCAGCAGTGGACAAGGGGCGGCCTATCAGCCCCAGCATTTT
TRBV19	TRBJ2-1	TRBD2	CASSIVGARGAGASYNEQFF	TGTGCCAGTAGTATAGTGGGGGCCAGGGGAGCGGGGGCCTCCTACAATGAGCAGTTCTTC
TRBV19	TRBJ1-5	TRBD1	CATRSGQSNQPQHF	TGTGCCACCCGGTCGGGACAGAGCAATCAGCCCCAGCATTTT
TRBV19	TRBJ2-7	TRBD2	CASTSGSEYEQYF	TGTGCCAGTACTAGCGGGAGTGAGTACGAGCAGTACTTC
TRBV18	TRBJ2-7	-	CASSPNTLSYEQYF	TGTGCCAGCTCACCAAACACCCTCTCCTACGAGCAGTACTTC
TRBV9	TRBJ2-7	TRBD1	CASSPIGQEDREQYF	TGTGCCAGCAGCCCAATAGGACAGGAGGATAGGGAGCAGTACTTC
TRBV21-1	TRBJ1-5	-	CASSKEGQAWPQHF	TGTGCCAGCAGCAAAGAAGGACAGGCATGGCCCCAGCATTTT
TRBV19	TRBJ1-1	-	CASSTLGLNAFF	TGTGCCAGTAGTACTTTGGGCCTGAACGCTTTCTTT
TRBV6-5	TRBJ1-1	-	CASSYSDTRVKAFF	TGTGCCAGCAGTTACTCTGACACCCGTGTAAAAGCTTTCTTT
TRBV11-2	TRBJ1-1	TRBD1	CASSPKQGTVTEAFF	TGTGCCAGCAGCCCTAAACAGGGGACAGTCACTGAAGCTTTCTTT
TRBV6-6	TRBJ1-3	-	CASRAGPSGNTIYF	TGTGCCAGCCGGGCGGGTCCCTCTGGAAACACCATATATTTT
TRBV5-1	TRBJ1-5	-	CASRETDNQPQHF	TGCGCCAGCAGAGAGACAGACAATCAGCCCCAGCATTTT
TRBV18	TRBJ2-3	TRBD2	CASSPPLLAGASLSRDTQYF	TGTGCCAGCTCACCCCCCCTACTAGCGGGAGCTTCTTTGAGTAGAGATACGCAGTATTTT
TRBV27	TRBJ1-2	-	CASSLAGVPYYGYTF	TGTGCCAGCAGTTTAGCAGGGGTTCCCTACTATGGCTACACCTTC
TRBV5-3	TRBJ2-7	TRBD1	CARSLRDRGAF	TGTGCCAGAAGCTTGAGGGACAGGGGAGCCTTC
TRBV5-6	TRBJ2-7	TRBD2	CASSHPRGGIGEQYF	TGTGCCAGCAGCCACCCTCGGGGAGGGATAGGCGAGCAGTACTTC
TRBV7-9	TRBJ1-1	-	CASSPRDRSGGVTEAFF	TGTGCCAGCAGCCCTCGTGATAGATCAGGAGGAGTCACTGAAGCTTTCTTT
TRBV18	TRBJ1-1	-	CASSREGANTEAFF	TGTGCCAGCTCGCGGGAAGGGGCGAACACTGAAGCTTTCTTT
TRBV5-1	TRBJ1-4	-	CASRPRDSPNEKLFF	TGCGCCAGCAGACCCCGAGACAGCCCTAATGAAAAACTGTTTTTT
TRBV18	TRBJ1-1	-	CASSLLDSSMNTEAFF	TGTGCCAGCTCACTATTGGACAGCAGTATGAACACTGAAGCTTTCTTT
TRBV15	TRBJ1-1	TRBD1	CATSRDRNTEAFF	TGTGCCACCAGCCGGGACAGGAACACTGAAGCTTTCTTT
TRBV5-1	TRBJ1-1	TRBD1	CASSLRRTGGRVNTEAFF	TGCGCCAGCAGCTTACGAAGGACAGGGGGAAGGGTCAACACTGAAGCTTTCTTT
TRBV14	TRBJ2-5	-	CASSQEITGQETQYF	TGTGCCAGCAGCCAAGAGATCACAGGGCAAGAGACCCAGTACTTC
TRBV7-2	TRBJ1-2	TRBD1	CASNPQQGPYGYTF	TGTGCCAGCAACCCCCAACAGGGGCCCTATGGCTACACCTTC
TRBV5-6	TRBJ1-2	-	CASIALSEHGYTF	TGTGCCAGTATAGCTTTGTCAGAGCATGGCTACACCTTC
TRBV11-3	TRBJ1-1	TRBD1	CASSLGQGGRVTEAFF	TGTGCCAGCAGCCTCGGACAGGGGGGGCGTGTTACTGAAGCTTTCTTT